This is a list of T cell receptor beta chains from one sample in a study of T-cell reconstitution after alpha-beta-depleted transplantation in children. TCRdb passed the PCR reads through MiXCR, listing each CDR3 protein once. This table holds roughly 74,000 distinct CDR3 sequences, 15% to 20% found once. The sequencing used PBMCs, mostly from graft donor cells, collected 360 days after TCRalphabeta/CD19-depleted stem cell transplant. The receptors shown here come from a male patient between 2 and 15 years old who had a stem cell transplant for acute lymphoblastic leukemia, so the T cells may come from the graft donor. Both conserved end residues are part of each CDR3. D genes are given only for firm matches. Some rows have no size entry. The others give once, few or many, or a class for an expanded clone.

clone_size	d_call	j_call	v_call	cdr3_aa	cdr3_nt
NA	TRBD1	TRBJ2-7	TRBV5-1	CASSSVDRGNVQYF	TGCGCCAGCAGCTCAGTAGACAGGGGGAATGTGCAGTACTTC
few	NA	TRBJ2-3	TRBV12-3/TRBV12-4	CASSPRGPGTDTQYF	TGTGCCAGCAGTCCAAGGGGACCAGGCACAGATACGCAGTATTTT
NA	TRBD1	TRBJ2-7	TRBV27	CASSSDRGSNEQYF	TGTGCCAGCAGTTCGGACAGGGGTAGCAACGAGCAGTACTTC
NA	NA	TRBJ2-3	TRBV7-6	CASSLAASTDTQYF	TGTGCCAGCAGCTTAGCAGCTAGCACGGATACGCAGTATTTT
many	NA	TRBJ2-7	TRBV12-3/TRBV12-4	CASRMRGEQYF	TGTGCCAGCAGGATGAGGGGGGAGCAGTACTTC
NA	TRBD2	TRBJ2-5	TRBV2	CASSSWDYPKGRETQYF	TGTGCCAGCAGTTCCTGGGACTACCCCAAGGGGCGAGAGACCCAGTACTTC
many	TRBD1	TRBJ1-5	TRBV6-5	CASKRGPHQPQHF	TGTGCCAGCAAGAGGGGGCCGCATCAGCCCCAGCATTTT
few	TRBD2	TRBJ2-7	TRBV20-1	CSARIAGAAYEQYF	TGCAGTGCTAGAATAGCGGGAGCTGCCTACGAGCAGTACTTC
NA	TRBD1	TRBJ2-3	TRBV24-1	CATGQGWTDTQYF	TGTGCCACCGGACAGGGGTGGACAGATACGCAGTATTTT
NA	NA	TRBJ2-2	TRBV19	CASSIPYTGELFF	TGTGCCAGTAGTATACCTTACACCGGGGAGCTGTTTTTT
NA	NA	TRBJ1-6	TRBV11-3	CASSFRDWYSPLHF	TGTGCCAGCAGCTTCCGGGACTGGTATTCACCCCTCCACTTT
few	TRBD2	TRBJ2-7	TRBV12-3/TRBV12-4	CASSPWVASGTYEQYF	TGTGCCAGCAGCCCCTGGGTGGCTAGCGGTACCTACGAGCAGTACTTC
few	TRBD1	TRBJ1-1	TRBV20-1	CSAIRQGMRTEAFF	TGCAGTGCTATCCGACAGGGTATGAGGACTGAAGCTTTCTTT
few	TRBD2	TRBJ2-3	TRBV5-1	CASSLAPSGTSTDTQYF	TGCGCCAGCAGCTTGGCCCCTAGCGGTACTAGCACAGATACGCAGTATTTT
few	TRBD2	TRBJ2-1	TRBV6-5	CASSLAGGVRTYNEQFF	TGTGCCAGCAGTTTAGCGGGAGGCGTCAGGACCTACAATGAGCAGTTCTTC
few	NA	TRBJ2-1	TRBV5-1	CASSRHNEQFF	TGCGCCAGCAGCCGACACAATGAGCAGTTCTTC
NA	TRBD2	TRBJ2-2	TRBV7-2	CASSLWTSLTGELFF	TGTGCCAGCAGCTTATGGACTAGTTTAACCGGGGAGCTGTTTTTT
NA	NA	TRBJ1-3	TRBV4-1	CASSLQATAGNTIYF	TGCGCCAGCAGCCTCCAAGCGACAGCTGGAAACACCATATATTTT
few	TRBD2	TRBJ2-1	TRBV10-3	CAISEVLAGYNEQFF	TGTGCCATCAGTGAGGTCCTAGCGGGTTACAATGAGCAGTTCTTC
NA	NA	TRBJ2-5	TRBV25-1	CASSEGDSRKETQYF	TGTGCCAGCAGTGAAGGAGATAGTCGGAAAGAGACCCAGTACTTC
NA	NA	TRBJ2-5	TRBV19	CASPIGLQDYQETQYF	TGTGCCAGTCCGATTGGGCTGCAGGACTACCAAGAGACCCAGTACTTC
many	TRBD1	TRBJ2-1	TRBV24-1	CATSDLLDRERNEQFF	TGTGCCACCAGTGATTTGCTGGACAGGGAAAGGAATGAGCAGTTCTTC
few	TRBD2	TRBJ2-7	TRBV20-1	CSARDPGGPYEQYF	TGCAGTGCTAGAGATCCGGGAGGGCCCTACGAGCAGTACTTC
many	TRBD1	TRBJ2-7	TRBV5-1	CASSVRDRLYEQYF	TGCGCCAGCAGCGTCCGGGACAGGCTATACGAGCAGTACTTC
many	NA	TRBJ1-1	TRBV24-1	CATVANTEAFF	TGTGCCACCGTGGCGAACACTGAAGCTTTCTTT
few	NA	TRBJ2-5	TRBV6-6	CASSSGLFETQYF	TGTGCCAGCAGTTCAGGGCTTTTTGAGACCCAGTACTTC
few	NA	TRBJ2-1	TRBV5-1	CASKEQRDEQFF	TGCGCCAGCAAAGAACAGCGAGATGAGCAGTTCTTC
NA	TRBD2	TRBJ2-3	TRBV5-1	CASRNSGRPDTQYF	TGCGCCAGCAGGAATAGCGGGAGACCAGATACGCAGTATTTT
NA	TRBD2	TRBJ2-3	TRBV27	CASSFSGNTDTQYF	TGTGCCAGCAGTTTTAGCGGGAATACAGATACGCAGTATTTT
few	NA	TRBJ2-3	TRBV5-1	CASTRDFLDHTQYF	TGCGCCAGCACTAGGGACTTTTTAGACCATACGCAGTATTTT
NA	NA	TRBJ2-1	TRBV12-3/TRBV12-4	CASSLLQGVRINEQFF	TGTGCCAGCAGTCTTCTTCAGGGAGTGCGGATCAATGAGCAGTTCTTC
NA	NA	TRBJ2-1	TRBV24-1	CATGRRGEPFYNEQFF	TGTGCCACCGGGAGGAGGGGGGAGCCCTTCTACAATGAGCAGTTCTTC
few	TRBD1	TRBJ1-4	TRBV20-1	CSARRTGGFEKLFF	TGCAGTGCTAGAAGGACAGGGGGCTTTGAAAAACTGTTTTTT
few	TRBD1	TRBJ2-3	TRBV19	CASRPLDRIADTQYF	TGTGCCAGTAGGCCCCTGGACAGGATCGCAGATACGCAGTATTTT
NA	NA	TRBJ1-1	TRBV11-2	CASSPGWNTEAFF	TGTGCCAGCAGCCCCGGGTGGAACACTGAAGCTTTCTTT
many	TRBD1	TRBJ2-1	TRBV10-3	CAISRTGGRVNEQFF	TGTGCCATCAGCCGGACAGGGGGCAGGGTCAATGAGCAGTTCTTC
many	TRBD2	TRBJ2-7	TRBV3-1	CASSPVAGNAYEQYF	TGTGCCAGCAGCCCGGTAGCGGGAAATGCCTACGAGCAGTACTTC
few	NA	TRBJ2-7	TRBV4-1	CASSQEGVTGDEQYF	TGCGCCAGCAGCCAAGAGGGAGTAACGGGAGACGAGCAGTACTTC